This T cell receptor beta chain is drawn from a study of shared clonotypes between healthy human individuals. Study summary: CD4 naive and memory got three plates each, CD8 naive two, CD8 memory one. Study outcomes and limitations: A generally larger estimated richness was seen in naive subsets than in memory subsets. Only blood was sampled; tissue repertoires likely differ. Relative to their counterparts shared across all four donors, non-shared clonotypes exhibited diminished generation probabilities.

Assay: immunoSEQ multiplex PCR; the TCRdb copy retains only in-frame clones and omits some. The sample yields about 2.2 million clones, 93% seen once. The CDR3 consists of 15 residues. In germline, CDR1 is SEHNR, CDR2 FQNEAQ (reference sequence). J was trimmed by 1 base and V by 5 bases; bases with no gene match: 7. Naive-designated CD8 cells lacked CD45RO, were positively enriched for CCR7, and omitted terminally differentiated effector memory CD45RA+ cells. Comments on this clone: The antigen remains undetermined.

The rearrangement uses TRBV7-9 and TRBJ2-5; 7 nucleotides match TRBD2. Sample: naive CD8+ T cells from PBMCs. The TCR comes from a man younger than 35 in good health. Some clones in this sample may be carry-over from other donors' samples. Here the CDR3 DNA reads TGTGCCAGCAGCCGACCCAGGGAGGGCCAAGAGACCCAGTACTTC. It specifies CASSRPREGQETQYF.